A selection of T cell receptor beta chains follows, all from one sample in a study of blood T cell repertoires in COVID-19. The method was immunoSEQ multiplex PCR; TCRdb's version includes in-frame clones alone and lacks a portion of them. The data hold roughly 260,000 clones, with roughly 86% observed a single time. Specimen: PBMCs or T cells enriched from blood (not recorded which). These receptors were taken from a young woman who had recovered from COVID-19. Each CDR3 is given with its conserved first and last residue. A D gene is named only where the DNA matches it firmly. Size is stated for part of the rows, as once, few or many counts, or as a class when the clone is expanded.

-	TRBV7-2	TRBJ1-2	-	TGTGCCAGCAGCTCTTACAGGGCAGATGGCTACACCTTC	CASSSYRADGYTF
-	TRBV14	TRBJ2-7	-	TGTGCCAGCAGCCAAGATTTAACTACGGAGCAGTACTTC	CASSQDLTTEQYF
few	TRBV19	TRBJ1-2	TRBD1	TGTGCCAGTAGTAGCGGCCGGGACAGGGCGCTGGGTGGCTACACCTTC	CASSSGRDRALGGYTF
few	TRBV4-3	TRBJ1-3	TRBD1	TGCGCCAGCAGCTCCCGACAGGGAGGAAACACCATATATTTT	CASSSRQGGNTIYF
-	TRBV14	TRBJ1-2	-	TGTGCCAGCAGCCAAGTAGCCGGGATTGGGAGGGGTGGCTACACCTTC	CASSQVAGIGRGGYTF
-	TRBV29-1	TRBJ2-6	-	TGCAGCGTTGGGACAGCTACTGGGGCCAACGTCCTGACTTTC	CSVGTATGANVLTF
once	TRBV7-6	TRBJ2-7	-	TGTGCCAGCAGCCTCACAGAGGCGGGCCTACCCGGATACGAGCAGTACTTC	CASSLTEAGLPGYEQYF
-	TRBV7-2	TRBJ1-2	-	TGTGCCAGCAGCCCCCAGGCAGGGAAGGGGGGCTACACCTTC	CASSPQAGKGGYTF
-	TRBV6-2/TRBV6-3	TRBJ1-1	-	TGTGCCAGCAGTCAGGATGCTGCCACTGAAGCTTTCTTT	CASSQDAATEAFF
-	TRBV3-1/TRBV3-2	TRBJ1-5	-	TGTGCCAGCAGTCCCCACCCGACAGCTACGACTAGCAATCAGCCCCAGCATTTT	CASSPHPTATTSNQPQHF
-	TRBV19	TRBJ1-1	TRBD1	TGTGCCAGTAGTATAGCAGGGGGGATGATCACTGAAGCTTTCTTT	CASSIAGGMITEAFF
-	TRBV11-3	TRBJ1-1	TRBD1	TGTGCCAGCAGCGAAGAGGGGACAGGGGGAACTGAAGCTTTCTTT	CASSEEGTGGTEAFF
once	TRBV13	TRBJ2-6	TRBD1	TGTGCCAGCAGTTTCGGACAGGGGGCCTACCGTTTCTCTGGGGCCAACGTCCTGACTTTC	CASSFGQGAYRFSGANVLTF
once	TRBV19	TRBJ2-2	-	TGTGCCAGTAGCCCCAACAACCTTCGAACGGGAACCGGGGAGCTGTTTTTT	CASSPNNLRTGTGELFF
-	TRBV4-1	TRBJ2-1	-	TGCGCCAGCAGACATTACAATGAGCAGTTCTTC	CASRHYNEQFF
-	TRBV6-5	TRBJ1-1	-	TGTGCCAGCAGTTACACGGGGTGGAGCGAAGCTTTCTTT	CASSYTGWSEAFF
few	TRBV7-2	TRBJ2-5	TRBD1	TGTGCCAGCAGGTCTACAGGGGGCCAAGAGACCCAGTACTTC	CASRSTGGQETQYF
-	TRBV2	TRBJ2-5	-	TGTGCCAGCAGTGAATTAGCGAGGGAGACCCAGTACTTC	CASSELARETQYF
-	TRBV13	TRBJ2-1	-	TGTGCCAGCAGCTTAGTAGGCGGCGGGGATGAGCAGTTCTTC	CASSLVGGGDEQFF
-	TRBV15	TRBJ2-3	TRBD1	TGTGCCACCAGCAGAAGACAGGGGAGCTATACGCAGTATTTT	CATSRRQGSYTQYF
-	TRBV7-6	TRBJ1-2	TRBD1	TGTGCCAGCAGCTCGGGACAGGGGGTCGTCTATGGCTACACCTTC	CASSSGQGVVYGYTF
-	TRBV18	TRBJ2-5	-	TGTGCCAGCTCATCTACGATTATTGGCGGGATAGGGACCCAGTACTTC	CASSSTIIGGIGTQYF
-	TRBV15	TRBJ1-2	-	TGTGCCACCAGCAGAGTGGGCAGCTATGGCTACACCTTC	CATSRVGSYGYTF
-	TRBV5-4	TRBJ2-7	TRBD1	TGTGCCAGCAGCGCGGACAGGGGCGAGCAGTACTTC	CASSADRGEQYF
-	TRBV7-2	TRBJ2-1	-	TGTGCCAGCAGCTCGCAACTAGGGAATGAGCAGTTCTTC	CASSSQLGNEQFF
few	TRBV2	TRBJ1-5	-	TGTGCCAGCAGTGAAGCGCTTGGGGGGGACCAGCCCCAGCATTTT	CASSEALGGDQPQHF
few	TRBV7-2	TRBJ2-7	TRBD2	TGTGCCAGCAGTCTCAGCGGGAGGCGGGGCCACGAGCAGTACTTC	CASSLSGRRGHEQYF
few	TRBV6-5	TRBJ2-1	-	TGTGCCAGCAGTTACTCCGGGGGAGAGGGCAATGAGCAGTTCTTC	CASSYSGGEGNEQFF
-	TRBV7-9	TRBJ1-1	-	TGTGCCAGCAGCTCATCCAGGGAAACTGAAGCTTTCTTT	CASSSSRETEAFF
-	TRBV29-1	TRBJ2-7	-	TGCAGCGTTGCCACAGGGACCTACGAGCAGTACTTC	CSVATGTYEQYF
-	TRBV28	TRBJ2-7	TRBD2	TGTGCCAGCAGGTTTCCCGCGCGGCTAGCGGGAGTGGTGACCTACGAGCAGTACTTC	CASRFPARLAGVVTYEQYF
-	TRBV7-8	TRBJ1-2	-	TGTGCCAGCAGCCCGGGGAGGGGATCTAACTATGGCTACACCTTC	CASSPGRGSNYGYTF
-	TRBV27	TRBJ2-3	-	TGTGCCAGCAGTTTAGACACCCGCACAGATACGCAGTATTTT	CASSLDTRTDTQYF
-	TRBV9	TRBJ2-2	-	TGTGCCAGCAGCGTAGATGGTTGGGCTGGGGACTCGAACACCGGGGAGCTGTTTTTT	CASSVDGWAGDSNTGELFF
-	TRBV29-1	TRBJ2-1	TRBD1	TGCAGCGTGGCAGGGGGCTACAATGAGCAGTTCTTC	CSVAGGYNEQFF
-	TRBV9	TRBJ2-6	TRBD2	TGTGCCAGCAAACGGGGGGACTCTGGGGCCAACGTCCTGACTTTC	CASKRGDSGANVLTF
-	TRBV24-1	TRBJ1-1	-	TGTGCCACCAGTGATTCCCCGAGGTTGAACACTGAAGCTTTCTTT	CATSDSPRLNTEAFF
-	TRBV2	TRBJ2-7	-	TGTGCCAGCAGTGACGACGGGGCCTACGAGCAGTACTTC	CASSDDGAYEQYF
-	TRBV10-3	TRBJ1-1	-	TGTGCCATCAGTGAGTCCGGGGTCACTGAAGCTTTCTTT	CAISESGVTEAFF
-	TRBV23-1	TRBJ2-7	TRBD2	TGCGCCAGCAGTCCCGCGGGAGTAGTAGCGGGGGGGCATTCCTACGAGCAGTACTTC	CASSPAGVVAGGHSYEQYF
-	TRBV5-1	TRBJ1-1	-	TGCGCCAGCAGCCCCTCCTCTCAACGGGAATCTGAAGCTTTCTTT	CASSPSSQRESEAFF
-	TRBV4-1	TRBJ2-7	-	TGCGCCAGCAGCCAAACAATTAGGGGGTCGATGGACGAGCAGTACTTC	CASSQTIRGSMDEQYF
once	TRBV21-1	TRBJ2-4	-	TGTGCCAGCAGCAAAGAGGGGGCACCTCTAGCCAAAAACATTCAGTACTTC	CASSKEGAPLAKNIQYF
once	TRBV30	TRBJ1-5	-	TGTGCCTGGAGTCCACAGGGACAGCCCCAGCATTTT	CAWSPQGQPQHF
-	TRBV27	TRBJ2-1	-	TGTGCCAGCAGTTTTGGGGCCCCCATCAATGAGCAGTTCTTC	CASSFGAPINEQFF
-	TRBV28	TRBJ1-4	TRBD1	TGTGCCAGCAGTTTCCATCCCAGCCGGACAGGATGGGTTATTGCGGAAAAACTGTTTTTT	CASSFHPSRTGWVIAEKLFF
-	TRBV28	TRBJ2-3	TRBD1	TGTGCCAGCAATGGACAGGGATTAACAGATACGCAGTATTTT	CASNGQGLTDTQYF
-	TRBV29-1	TRBJ2-3	TRBD1	TGCAGCGCCGTTTCCGTCATGGGACAGAGAACATTCCCGTACACAGATACGCAGTATTTT	CSAVSVMGQRTFPYTDTQYF
-	TRBV2	TRBJ1-1	TRBD1	TGTGCCAGCAGCGGACAGGGTTGGGCTGAAGCTTTCTTT	CASSGQGWAEAFF
-	TRBV27	TRBJ1-5	-	TGTGCCAGCAGTTTGAGTAATCAGCGAGCCCAGCATTTT	CASSLSNQRAQHF
-	TRBV30	TRBJ1-4	-	TGTGCCTGGTCCCGGAATGAAAAACTGTTTTTT	CAWSRNEKLFF
-	TRBV11-2	TRBJ1-2	TRBD1	TGTGCCAGCAGCTTAGTCGGGACAGCCAACTATGGCTACACCTTC	CASSLVGTANYGYTF
-	TRBV28	TRBJ1-1	TRBD1	TGTGCCAGCAGTTCCCGGACAGGGGCCGCGCTAAACACTGAAGCTTTCTTT	CASSSRTGAALNTEAFF
-	TRBV10-3	TRBJ2-1	TRBD1	TGTGCCATCAGTGCCTCTGGGGGACAGGACAATGAGCAGTTCTTC	CAISASGGQDNEQFF
-	TRBV4-1	TRBJ2-1	-	TGCGCCAGCAGTTTAGTCGGACTCTCGGGGGATGAGCAGTTCTTC	CASSLVGLSGDEQFF
-	TRBV4-1	TRBJ2-7	TRBD2	TGCGCCAGCAGCCAGTGGACTAGCGGGAGCCACGAGCAGTACTTC	CASSQWTSGSHEQYF
-	TRBV11-2	TRBJ2-7	TRBD1	TGTGCCAGCAGCTACCGGCAGGGGGCCCAACCTTACTCCTACGAGCAGTACTTC	CASSYRQGAQPYSYEQYF
-	TRBV27	TRBJ2-7	TRBD2	TGTGCCAGCAGTCTGTCTAGCGGGGCCTACGAGCAGTACTTC	CASSLSSGAYEQYF